These 19 T cell receptor beta chains came from one sample sequenced in a study of T cell responses to AZD1222 COVID-19 vaccine. Measured with immunoSEQ multiplex PCR; TCRdb has only the in-frame clones, and not every one. The data show about 90,000 clones, over 75% seen once. The material was peripheral blood, obtained 28 days after the second AZD1222 dose. These receptors were collected from an adult who received the AZD1222 COVID-19 vaccine.

J is TRBJ1-2 and V is TRBV5-1; possible D gene TRBD1, 5 bases. The V gene lost 0 bases and the J gene lost 0 bases, with 12 bases spanning the gap. The CDR3 contains 16 residues. Germline lookup yields CDR1 SGHRS and CDR2 YFSETQ. DNA for the CDR3: TGCGCCAGCAGCTTGGCCCCCGGGGCGGCTAACTATGGCTACACCTTC. Translated, it gives CASSLAPGAANYGYTF.

V gene TRBV2 combines with J gene TRBJ2-7, with TRBD1 matching 8 bases. Germline V lookup: CDR1 SNHLY, CDR2 FYNNEI. Trimming at V came to 4 bases and at J to 6 bases, leaving 5 bases not matched to a gene. CDR3 size: 13 residues. The CDR3 bases are TGTGCCAGCAGTGGGCAGGGGGCAGGCGAGCAGTACTTC. Amino acids: CASSGQGAGEQYF.

The V and J genes are TRBV27 and TRBJ1-4; D is undetermined. The V and J ends lost 4 bases and 0 bases respectively, with 15 bases between them. Germline CDR1 reads MNHEY; CDR2 reads SMNVEV (reference sequence). The CDR3 contains 17 residues. The CDR3 reads CASSSVRNSATNEKLFF. The CDR3 DNA is TGTGCCAGCAGTTCCGTGAGGAATTCTGCAACTAATGAAAAACTGTTTTTT.

The genes are TRBV28 and TRBJ1-5, with a weak D call TRBD1 (5 bases). The germline V gene encodes CDR1 MDHEN and CDR2 SYDVKM. With 6 bases removed from V and 4 bases from J, the gap between germline ends came to 25 bases. The CDR3 runs 18 residues. CDR3 bases: TGTGCCAGCAGCGATGATCCGGGACTCACTGATTGGAATCAGCCCCAGCATTTT. It is translated as CASSDDPGLTDWNQPQHF.

The chain is built from TRBV27 and TRBJ1-6; D might be TRBD1 (5 bases). This CDR3 has 13 residues. The V gene lost 6 bases and the J gene lost 10 bases, with 13 bases spanning the gap. CDR1 is MNHEY, CDR2 SMNVEV, per germline (reference sequence). The DNA for the CDR3 is TGTGCCAGCAGAGGAACCCGGGACTCACCCCTCCACTTT. Encoded protein: CASRGTRDSPLHF.

The rearrangement links TRBV11-3 to TRBJ2-1; D possibly matches TRBD1 or TRBD2 (5 bases each). Trimming shortened V by 1 base and J by 8 bases, and 12 bases separated the two germline ends. CDR3 length: 14 amino acids. In germline, CDR1 is SGHNT, CDR2 YENEEA. CDR3 nucleotides: TGTGCCAGCAGCTTAGGGGGACCGAGCGATGAGCAGTTCTTC. Translating gives CASSLGGPSDEQFF.

V gene TRBV7-3 combines with J gene TRBJ2-1; D gene ambiguous. The CDR3 runs 13 residues. Trimming took 5 bases from V and 7 from J, leaving 12 bases between them. The germline gives CDR1 SGHTA, CDR2 FQGTGA. The CDR3 protein is CASSPASWNEQFF. CDR3 sequence (DNA): TGTGCCAGCAGCCCGGCCTCCTGGAATGAGCAGTTCTTC.

This chain joins TRBV5-6 and TRBJ2-3; 7 bases agree with TRBD1. CDR3 length equals 13 residues. The trim removed 6 bases at V and 2 bases at J, leaving 3 bases unmatched. Per the germline V gene, CDR1 is SGHDT and CDR2 is YYEEEE. In DNA form, the CDR3 reads TGTGCCAGCATGGACAGGAACACAGATACGCAGTATTTT. Protein sequence: CASMDRNTDTQYF.

The rearrangement links TRBV5-1 to TRBJ2-5; D is unclear. Germline V gene data show CDR1 as SGHRS and CDR2 as YFSETQ. Between the trimmed V and J ends, which lost 4 bases and 0 bases, there was a span of 7 bases. The CDR3 sequence is 13 residues long. The chain's CDR3 is CASSKQHQETQYF. The CDR3, as DNA: TGCGCCAGCAGCAAACAGCACCAAGAGACCCAGTACTTC.

The V gene is TRBV7-9, the J gene TRBJ2-7; maybe TRBD1 (6 bases). Trimming took off 6 bases at V and 2 bases at J, with 14 bases between the two ends. In germline, CDR1 is SEHNR, CDR2 FQNEAQ (reference sequence). This CDR3 is built from 14 residues. This CDR3 is CASSFGQGTYEQYF. CDR3 DNA: TGTGCCAGCAGTTTCGGGCAGGGGACCTACGAGCAGTACTTC.

This sequence joins TRBV10-3 and TRBJ2-3; D may match TRBD1 or TRBD2 (5 bases each). This CDR3 is built from 13 residues. Trimming left V 6 bases short and J 2 bases short, with 9 bases between. Germline values: CDR1 ENHRY, CDR2 SYGVKD. Written as DNA, the CDR3 is TGTGCCATCAGGGGGACCGTCACAGATACGCAGTATTTT. Its translation is CAIRGTVTDTQYF.

On this clone: The germline gene is not matched at one end of the junction; a read error may be the cause. The gene calls are TRBV7-9 and TRBJ1-2, with 7 bases identical to TRBD1. Germline CDR1 SEHNR, CDR2 FQNEAQ (reference sequence). The CDR3 consists of 12 residues. The CDR3 nucleotides read TGTGCCAGCAGCTTAGAGTCCGGGACAGCACTCTTC. It yields the protein CASSLESGTALF.

The chain couples TRBV19 to TRBJ2-3; D perhaps matches TRBD2 (5 bases). Looked up from germline, CDR1 is LNHDA and CDR2 is SQIVND (reference sequence). The germline V and J ends were trimmed by 6 bases and 0 bases, with 19 bases remaining between them. CDR3 length: 17 amino acids. CDR3 DNA sequence: TGTGCCAGTAGCCCCCGGCGGGCGTATCCTAGCACAGATACGCAGTATTTT. This codes for CASSPRRAYPSTDTQYF.

The chain carries TRBV14 and TRBJ1-1; D is ambiguous. The CDR3 is 15 residues long. Germline loops: CDR1 SGHDN, CDR2 FVKESK. The ends were cut back, 0 bases at V and 0 bases at J, with 8 bases in the middle. Written as DNA, the CDR3 is TGTGCCAGCAGCCAAGATTCCAGTTTGAACACTGAAGCTTTCTTT. It yields the protein CASSQDSSLNTEAFF.

This rearrangement joins TRBV6-5 to TRBJ1-2, with D possibly TRBD1 on 6 matching bases. The CDR3 contains 15 residues. Trimming removed 5 bases from V and 2 bases from J, with 15 bases in between. Looked up from germline, CDR1 is MNHEY and CDR2 is SVGAGI. Here the CDR3 DNA reads TGTGCCAGCAGTCGAGGTACAGGGTTAAACTATGGCTACACCTTC. As protein: CASSRGTGLNYGYTF.

CDR3 in DNA: TGTGCCAGCAGTGAGATGGATTATGGCTACACCTTC. Its protein is CASSEMDYGYTF. The chain couples TRBV2 to TRBJ1-2; D is unresolved. This CDR3 has 12 amino acids. Between the trimmed V and J ends, which lost 3 bases and 5 bases, there was a span of 7 bases. Germline CDR1 reads SNHLY; CDR2 reads FYNNEI. Complete variable domain (other parts from reference TRBV2 and TRBJ1-2): EPEVTQTPSHQVTQMGQEVILRCVPISNHLYFYWYRQILGQKVEFLVSFYNNEISEKSEIFDDQFSVERPDGSNFTLKIRSTKLEDSAMYFCASSEMDYGYTFGSGTRLTVV.

CDR3 region: CASSLVPGRTGNTEAFF. The CDR3 region has the DNA TGTGCCAGCAGCTTAGTCCCGGGACGGACGGGGAACACTGAAGCTTTCTTT. V and J are TRBV7-2 and TRBJ1-1, with a tentative D call TRBD1 (5 bases). Deletions cut 1 base from V and 1 base from J, with 16 bases between. Germline lookup yields CDR1 SGHTA and CDR2 FQGNSA. The CDR3 spans 17 residues.

The chain is built from TRBV21-1 and TRBJ2-1; the D segment call TRBD2 is taken from the table without a DNA check. TRBV21-1 is a listed pseudogene. CDR3 length equals 20 residues. For the CDR3, the DNA is TGTGCCAGCGGTCTACCCGGGACTAGCGGGTCCTTTGGCTCCTACAATGAGCAGTTCTTC. Translation: CASGLPGTSGSFGSYNEQFF.

This clone was observed a single time. The rearrangement links TRBV9 to TRBJ2-7, with 10 bases aligning to TRBD1. V lost 3 bases to trimming and J lost 4 bases; unmatched junction nucleotides: 4. This CDR3 region has 14 residues. From germline, CDR1 is SGDLS and CDR2 YYNGEE. The CDR3 here is CASSGQGAWYEQYF. The CDR3 region has the DNA TGTGCCAGCAGCGGACAGGGGGCTTGGTACGAGCAGTACTTC.